Sequencing of this T cell receptor beta chain was carried out in a study of tumor-infiltrating lymphocytes in localized non-small cell lung cancer (dated by TCRdb to the early 2020s). In terms of the full investigation: Several histologies were represented in the cohort, which also included both smokers and never-smokers as well as patients whose samples were collected after neoadjuvant chemotherapy. Each patient contributed resected tumor tissue and uninvolved lung tissue from the same patient, described as non-adjacent to the tumor. TCR sequencing was one of several integrated assays, alongside flow cytometry, multiplex immunofluorescence, RNA-seq, exome sequencing and proteomics, applied to the same patients. The overall ICON cohort comprised around 150 surgical patients with localized non-small cell lung cancer whose tumors were resected. The paired tumor versus uninvolved lung comparison of immunoSEQ T-cell fraction included some 50 patients. Results the study describes overall, beyond this receptor: No association of tumor T-cell fraction from TCR sequencing with recurrence-free survival was found (p = 0.61). Since assay coverage differed from patient to patient depending on how much tissue was available, TCR sequencing was done for only a subset of the cohort. Because different assays used different pieces of the same tissue, intratumor heterogeneity could not be separated from technical variation. Higher T cell infiltration in tumors than in uninvolved lung tissue was supported by TCRbeta sequencing, consistent with immunofluorescence CD3 counts. No difference in TCR-derived T-cell fraction was observed between the flow cytometry-defined immunotypes IM1 (good prognosis) and IM2 (poor prognosis).

Comments on this clone: What antigen it recognizes has not been identified. No base quality information exists; no much larger clone differs at one position.

The T-cell fraction in tumor and uninvolved lung tissue was obtained from TCR sequencing using the immunoSEQ assay. On the study's bioinformatics: For survival analysis, patients were divided into high (upper tertile) and low (lower two tertiles) T-cell fraction groups, which were compared by log-rank test. A signed-rank test was used to test paired tumor versus uninvolved lung differences in T-cell fraction. TCRdb retrieved this table from immuneACCESS and kept in-frame rearrangements only. Not all clones are present; in checked studies, unresolved V genes account for under half, and no reason is known for the remainder. V and J calls and clone size are copied from that table; D and trimming were computed from the DNA. This sample holds about 29,000 clones; roughly 85% were observed only once. Around 2.1% of the sample is taken by the ten largest. The germline V gene specifies SGHDT as CDR1 and YYEEEE as CDR2. Measured from the cysteine to the phenylalanine, the CDR3 is 16 residues long. Only the CDR3 region is kept as DNA, spanning 48 bases read in frame from base 1. V is trimmed back by 4 bases and J by 3 bases, and the junction contains 9 bases that no gene match accounts for.

ICON enrollment began in early 2016, and the last patient was enrolled in late 2018. A subcohort of approximately 80 patients provided fresh tumor and matched uninvolved tissue for in-depth immune analyses, with TCR sequencing among those analyses. No cell sorting was done, and TCR sequencing was instead run on DNA isolated from bulk tissue. This TCR derives from a human donor with non-small cell lung cancer. Source material: lung tumor tissue. The rearranged chain carries TRBV5-6 and TRBJ2-3; 9 bases in the middle match TRBD2. The CDR3 protein: CASSPTGTSPTDTQYF. At the DNA level, the sequence is TGTGCCAGCAGCCCTACCGGGACTAGCCCTACAGATACGCAGTATTTT.